One and the same sample provided the 23 T cell receptor beta chains below, sequenced in a study of blood T cell repertoires in COVID-19. Clones were sequenced by immunoSEQ multiplex PCR, and TCRdb holds only the in-frame ones, with some missing. The sample includes about 180,000 clones, more than 70% of them seen just once. Sequenced material: PBMCs or T cells enriched from blood (not recorded which). These receptors came from a woman aged 25-40 years who had recovered from COVID-19.

This rearrangement joins TRBV4-1 to TRBJ2-1, with 7 nucleotides matching TRBD1. The junction had 4 bases not matched to a gene; V was cut back by 3 bases and J by 5 bases. CDR1 is MGHRA and CDR2 is YSYEKL in the germline V gene. The CDR3 has 14 amino acids. The CDR3 here is CASSQSGQNNEQFF. As DNA, the CDR3 is TGCGCCAGCAGCCAGTCGGGACAGAACAATGAGCAGTTCTTC.

The rearrangement links TRBV6-5 to TRBJ1-2; no definite D call. The length of the CDR3 is 15 residues. Germline CDR1 is MNHEY and CDR2 is SVGAGI. V dropped 2 bases and J dropped 3 bases, with 13 bases sitting between them. DNA of the CDR3: TGTGCCAGCAGTTACGCGGAGGTCAGCCACTATGGCTACACCTTC. Protein sequence: CASSYAEVSHYGYTF.

The rearrangement uses TRBV7-9 and TRBJ2-1; D call uncertain. The CDR3 extends over 14 amino acids. The germline V gene has CDR1 SEHNR and CDR2 FQNEAQ (reference sequence). V gave up 4 bases and J gave up 6 bases, with 13 bases separating them. The CDR3 spells CASSSSDLFNEQFF. The CDR3 nucleotides read TGTGCCAGCAGCTCAAGCGACTTATTCAATGAGCAGTTCTTC. The whole variable domain, filled in from reference TRBV7-9 and TRBJ2-1, reads DTGVSQNPRHKITKRGQNVTFRCDPISEHNRLYWYRQTLGQGPEFLTYFQNEAQLEKSRLLSDRFSAERPKGSFSTLEIQRTEQGDSAMYLCASSSSDLFNEQFFGPGTRLTVL.

The chain couples TRBV10-3 to TRBJ2-7; 7 bases are shared with TRBD1. V dropped 4 bases and J dropped 4; count of bases not matched to a gene: 10. The CDR3 is 15 amino acids. CDR1 is ENHRY, CDR2 SYGVKD, per germline. CDR3 in amino acids: CAISAVGQIIYEQYF. CDR3 coding DNA: TGTGCCATCAGTGCTGTGGGACAGATAATATACGAGCAGTACTTC.

The rearrangement uses TRBV3-1 (or the pseudogene TRBV3-2) and TRBJ2-7; 9 nucleotides align to TRBD2. With 3 bases clipped from V and 4 bases from J, the junction kept 1 base outside the gene matches. Per the germline V gene, CDR1 is LGHDT and CDR2 is YNNKEL (reference sequence). The CDR3 is made up of 13 amino acids. CDR3 sequence reads: CASSHTSGYEQYF. In DNA, the CDR3 is TGTGCCAGCAGCCACACTAGCGGGTACGAGCAGTACTTC.

The V call is TRBV27, the J call TRBJ2-1; 11 bases fit TRBD1. CDR3 length: 18 amino acids. V dropped 4 bases and J dropped 8; count of bases not matched to a gene: 16. Germline CDR1 reads MNHEY; CDR2 reads SMNVEV (reference sequence). The CDR3 loop is CASSYASDRDRGIDEQFF. The DNA for the CDR3 is TGTGCCAGCAGTTACGCCTCCGACCGGGACAGGGGGATCGATGAGCAGTTCTTC.

The genes are TRBV19 and TRBJ2-7, with D possibly being TRBD2 (6 bases). CDR1 and CDR2 (germline): LNHDA, SQIVND (reference sequence). Trimming removed 3 bases at V and 3 bases at J, with 18 bases between. The CDR3 is 16 amino acids. The CDR3 DNA reads TGTGCCAGTAGTATGGTAGCGGAGGGGATTTACTACGAGCAGTACTTC. Its protein product is CASSMVAEGIYYEQYF.

The chain is built from TRBV5-4 and TRBJ2-7, with a tentative D call TRBD2 (6 bases). This CDR3 contains 13 residues. The germline V gene encodes CDR1 SGHNT and CDR2 YYREEE (reference sequence). V gave up 1 base and J gave up 5 bases, with 10 bases separating them. The CDR3 DNA is TGTGCCAGCAGCTTGCGGGAGTTGAACGAGCAGTACTTC. This translates into CASSLRELNEQYF.

The chain is built from TRBV5-1 and TRBJ2-1; the match to TRBD2 covers 10 bases. V lost 0 bases and J lost 1; bases outside the gene matches: 10. Germline CDR1 is SGHRS and CDR2 is YFSETQ. The CDR3 length is 19 residues. CDR3 sequence reads: CASSLVASGSRGSYNEQFF. The CDR3 nucleotides read TGCGCCAGCAGCTTGGTGGCTAGCGGGAGCCGAGGATCCTACAATGAGCAGTTCTTC.

The J gene is TRBJ2-1, the V gene TRBV6-1; a weak D match, TRBD1 (6 bases). This CDR3 has 15 residues. CDR1 is MNHNS, CDR2 SASEGT, per germline. Between the trimmed V and J ends, which lost 0 bases and 4 bases, there was a span of 10 bases. The CDR3 region has the DNA TGTGCCAGCAGTGAAGCGTCAGGGGAGTACAATGAGCAGTTCTTC. This sequence encodes CASSEASGEYNEQFF.

V is TRBV5-6 and J is TRBJ1-2; 8 bases are shared with TRBD1. The germline V gene has CDR1 SGHDT and CDR2 YYEEEE. Trimming at V came to 3 bases and at J to 5 bases, leaving 15 bases not matched to a gene. This CDR3 contains 17 residues. The CDR3 DNA is TGTGCCAGCAGCTCCGCCGGACAGGGAGAAATTTCTTATGGCTACACCTTC. It translates to CASSSAGQGEISYGYTF.

The V and J genes are TRBV21-1 and TRBJ2-3; the table's D call of TRBD2 was not tested on the DNA. TRBV21-1 is classified as a pseudogene. The CDR3 consists of 14 residues. In DNA form, the CDR3 reads TGTGCCAATGGGCCGGGGGAAGGGTCAGATACGCAGTATTTT. As protein: CANGPGEGSDTQYF.

This chain links TRBV6-5 with TRBJ2-2; D is possibly TRBD1 (5 bases). Germline V gene data show CDR1 as MNHEY and CDR2 as SVGAGI. CDR3 length: 14 residues. Trimming stripped 6 bases from V and 7 bases from J, with 15 bases between. CDR3: CASSFRDTNGELFF. The CDR3 bases are TGTGCCAGCAGCTTCAGGGATACGAACGGGGAGCTGTTTTTT.

This clone was recorded a few times. This chain joins TRBV7-3 and TRBJ2-1, with D perhaps TRBD1 (7 bases). The CDR3 runs to 17 residues. Germline loops: CDR1 SGHTA, CDR2 FQGTGA. Trimming shortened V by 5 bases and J by 3 bases, and 20 bases separated the two germline ends. CDR3 in DNA: TGTGCCAGCAGCCGAGTCGGCGGGACAGACCTCTACAATGAGCAGTTCTTC. It yields the protein CASSRVGGTDLYNEQFF.

This chain links TRBV28 with TRBJ1-1; possibly TRBD1 for D (6 bases). Germline-derived CDR1 and CDR2 are MDHEN and SYDVKM. This CDR3 is built from 14 residues. The V gene lost 7 bases and the J gene lost 1 base, with 13 bases spanning the gap. The CDR3 here is CASINRVGNTEAFF. DNA for the CDR3: TGTGCCAGCATTAACAGGGTGGGGAACACTGAAGCTTTCTTT.

The chain is built from TRBV7-8 and TRBJ1-1, with 9 positions matching TRBD1. CDR3 size: 15 residues. The V gene's germline CDR1 is SGHVS and CDR2 FQNEAQ. Losses at the gene ends were 1 base for V and 3 bases for J; bases not matched to a gene: 3. The CDR3 is CASSLVGTGYTEAFF. CDR3 in DNA: TGTGCCAGCAGCTTAGTAGGGACAGGGTACACTGAAGCTTTCTTT.

The rearrangement joins TRBV28 to TRBJ2-1; 8 bases match TRBD2. The CDR3 runs to 14 residues. In germline, CDR1 is MDHEN, CDR2 SYDVKM. The V segment lost 6 bases and the J segment 6 bases; nucleotides outside the gene matches: 7. CDR3 residues: CASRIPGGSNEQFF. The CDR3 DNA reads TGTGCCAGCAGAATTCCGGGGGGGTCCAATGAGCAGTTCTTC.

The chain links TRBV3-1 (or the pseudogene TRBV3-2) to TRBJ2-4, with D perhaps matching TRBD1 (6 bases). Germline lookup yields CDR1 LGHDT and CDR2 YNNKEL (reference sequence). The CDR3 loop spans 14 amino acids. The V end lost 1 base, the J end lost 9 bases, and 13 bases lay between the germline ends. Written as DNA, the CDR3 is TGTGCCAGCAGCCAAGGGGGGCCTGGAACCATTCAGTACTTC. It specifies CASSQGGPGTIQYF.

The chain recombines TRBV7-7 with TRBJ2-7; 11 nucleotides line up with TRBD2. The V gene end was trimmed by 5 bases and the J gene end by 5 bases; junction bases not matched to a gene: 8. Germline CDR1 SSHAT, CDR2 FNYEAQ (reference sequence). The CDR3 has 15 amino acids. For the CDR3, the DNA is TGTGCCAGCAGCCCGGGACTAGCGGAACGGAACGAGCAGTACTTC. This encodes CASSPGLAERNEQYF.

The chain couples TRBV5-1 to TRBJ2-5; the D gene is possibly TRBD2 (5 bases). Trimming removed 4 bases at V and 2 bases at J, with 6 bases between. The CDR3 contains 12 residues. Germline V gene lookup returns CDR1 SGHRS and CDR2 YFSETQ. As DNA, the CDR3 is TGCGCCAGCAGCACTAGTCAAGAGACCCAGTACTTC. Protein: CASSTSQETQYF.

V usage is TRBV24-1 and J usage is TRBJ1-5; TRBD1 is a possible D gene (5 bases). This CDR3 region has 17 residues. Germline V gene sequence: CDR1 KGHDR, CDR2 SFDVKD. Trimming pared 4 bases from V and 9 bases from J, leaving 24 bases between. The CDR3 reads CATSEFPVPGVVWPQHF. The DNA of the CDR3 is TGTGCCACCAGTGAGTTCCCCGTGCCGGGGGTCGTATGGCCCCAGCATTTT.

The chain combines TRBV5-1 with TRBJ2-2; 11 nucleotides line up with TRBD2. After removal of 1 base from V and 1 base from J, the junction contained 3 bases not matched to a gene. This CDR3 spans 17 amino acids. CDR1 is SGHRS, CDR2 YFSETQ, per germline. The CDR3 spells CASSLRLAGQNTGELFF. The DNA of the CDR3 is TGCGCCAGCAGCTTGAGACTAGCGGGACAGAACACCGGGGAGCTGTTTTTT.

CDR3 nucleotide sequence: TGTGCCAGCAGTCAGCAGGGAAGTTCCTACGAGCAGTACTTC. It translates to CASSQQGSSYEQYF. The V gene is TRBV5-4, the J gene TRBJ2-7; the D gene is possibly TRBD1 (5 bases). Germline V lookup: CDR1 SGHNT, CDR2 YYREEE (reference sequence). Trimming cost V 5 bases and J 1 base, with 13 bases left between them. This CDR3 has 14 residues.